These 18 T cell receptor beta chains share one sample of origin, sequenced in a study of CD8+ T cells in alopecia areata. Treatment here: oral pan-JAK inhibitor, 5-10 mg twice daily. After isolation, RNA underwent reverse transcription to generate cDNA as the sequencing template. TCRdb's copy holds only in-frame clones and misses some; the assay was immunoSEQ multiplex PCR. The sample carries 95,000 to 100,000 clones, 50% to 75% recorded once. Sequences were derived from CD8+ T cells sorted from blood, sampled at week 4, from a patient treated with tofacitinib. The receptor source for this set is a human donor with alopecia areata.

This rearrangement joins TRBV29-1 to TRBJ2-6; 8 bases align to TRBD1. The CDR3 loop spans 16 amino acids. CDR1 SQVTM and CDR2 ANQGSEA come from the germline V gene. Trimming at V came to 4 bases and at J to 2 bases, leaving 7 bases not matched to a gene. CDR3 loop: CSVAGGEFTGANVLTF. The CDR3 region has the DNA TGCAGCGTTGCAGGGGGCGAATTTACTGGGGCCAACGTCCTGACTTTC.

The V gene is TRBV4-3, the J gene TRBJ2-5; 10 bases are a match to TRBD2. The CDR3 has 17 residues. Germline assignment: CDR1 LGHNA and CDR2 YSLEER. After removal of 4 bases from V and 0 bases from J, the junction contained 8 bases not matched to a gene. The CDR3 DNA is TGCGCCAGCAGCCTGTCTTTAGCGGGGGGAAACCAAGAGACCCAGTACTTC. Translated: CASSLSLAGGNQETQYF.

The sample holds a few counts of this clone. V and J are TRBV29-1 and TRBJ2-1, with a tentative D call TRBD1 (5 bases). V lost 5 bases, J lost 4 bases, and 15 bases lay in between. CDR1 and CDR2 from the germline V gene are SQVTM and ANQGSEA. CDR3 size: 14 residues. As DNA, the CDR3 is TGCAGCGTTCCTCCTGACAGTATGTACAATGAGCAGTTCTTC. As protein: CSVPPDSMYNEQFF.

The chain is built from TRBV4-1 and TRBJ2-5, with 8 bases identical to TRBD2. The CDR3 is 15 residues long. The germline gives CDR1 MGHRA, CDR2 YSYEKL. V trimming: 1 base; J trimming: 0 bases; junction bases outside the gene matches: 1. The CDR3, as DNA: TGCGCCAGCAGCCAAGCACTAGCGGACCAAGAGACCCAGTACTTC. Its protein is CASSQALADQETQYF.

V and J are TRBV6-6 and TRBJ2-7; 7 bases agree with TRBD2. Germline values: CDR1 MNHNY, CDR2 SVGAGI (reference sequence). The CDR3 extends over 13 amino acids. The trim removed 6 bases at V and 6 bases at J, leaving 8 bases unmatched. This chain's CDR3 is CASSPFPGGEQYF. As DNA, the CDR3 is TGTGCCAGCAGCCCCTTCCCGGGGGGCGAGCAGTACTTC.

This chain joins TRBV6-5 and TRBJ2-7; D is uncertain. Germline CDR1 and CDR2: MNHEY and SVGAGI. The CDR3 covers 12 residues. Trimming shortened V by 4 bases and J by 4 bases, and 8 bases separated the two germline ends. The CDR3 spells CASSSDGYEQYF. The CDR3 region has the DNA TGTGCCAGCAGTTCGGACGGGTACGAGCAGTACTTC.

V and J are TRBV6-5 and TRBJ2-5; TRBD1 might be the D (5 bases). This CDR3 is built from 13 residues. Germline V gives CDR1 MNHEY, CDR2 SVGAGI. Trimming left V 4 bases short and J 3 bases short, with 9 bases between. The CDR3 is CASSSGFKETQYF. CDR3 bases: TGTGCCAGCAGTTCAGGGTTTAAAGAGACCCAGTACTTC.

The chain carries TRBV7-9 and TRBJ1-1; no clear D. Germline V gene data show CDR1 as SEHNR and CDR2 as FQNEAQ (reference sequence). This CDR3 is 13 amino acids long. Deletions cut 5 bases from V and 6 bases from J, with 13 bases between. Here the CDR3 reads CASSPVGSPEAFF. DNA of the CDR3: TGTGCCAGCAGCCCGGTAGGCAGCCCTGAAGCTTTCTTT.

This clone has just a few counts. The CDR3 loop reads CATGRTLQETQYF. In nucleotides, the CDR3 is TGTGCCACCGGGAGGACTCTCCAAGAGACCCAGTACTTC. V and J are TRBV15 and TRBJ2-5; D is perhaps TRBD2 (6 bases). This CDR3 is 13 amino acids long. V lost 8 bases and J 1 base, leaving 11 bases between the germline ends. Germline assignment: CDR1 LNHNV and CDR2 YYDKDF (reference sequence).

The chain uses TRBV7-9 and TRBJ2-1; D not resolved. V was cut by 5 bases and J by 5 bases, with 10 bases left in between. Germline V lookup: CDR1 SEHNR, CDR2 FQNEAQ (reference sequence). The CDR3 contains 13 residues. In DNA form, the CDR3 reads TGTGCCAGCAGCCCCCCCAGACACAATGAGCAGTTCTTC. It specifies CASSPPRHNEQFF.

The chain is built from TRBV4-1 and TRBJ2-5, with TRBD2 as a possible D gene (5 bases). Germline V gives CDR1 MGHRA, CDR2 YSYEKL. The CDR3 is 16 residues long. V was trimmed by 2 bases and J by 5 bases, leaving 18 bases between them. The CDR3 reads CASSQSTGRFQETQYF. DNA of the CDR3: TGCGCCAGCAGCCAATCGACGGGGAGATTCCAGGAGACCCAGTACTTC.

The sample holds a few counts of this clone. The chain carries TRBV30 and TRBJ2-2; D call uncertain. This CDR3 comprises 13 residues. Trimming took off 3 bases at V and 6 bases at J, with 11 bases between the two ends. CDR1 is GTSNPN, CDR2 SVGIG, per germline (reference sequence). CDR3 sequence (DNA): TGTGCCTGGAGGGTAGATGGGGCCGGGGAGCTGTTTTTT. Translation gives CAWRVDGAGELFF. Combining the CDR3 with reference TRBV30 and TRBJ2-2 gives the whole variable domain SQTIHQWPATLVQPVGSPLSLECTVEGTSNPNLYWYRQAAGRGLQLLFYSVGIGQISSEVPQNLSASRPQDRQFILSSKKLLLSDSGFYLCAWRVDGAGELFFGEGSRLTVL.

V and J are TRBV28 and TRBJ2-7, with D unclear. Trimming stripped 2 bases from V and 7 bases from J, with 18 bases between. Germline CDR1 is MDHEN and CDR2 is SYDVKM. The CDR3 covers 15 residues. The CDR3 DNA reads as TGTGCCAGCAGTTTACCCGGAATCTCCTACAGTGAGCAGTACTTC. It codes for CASSLPGISYSEQYF.

This clone was observed a single time. V gene TRBV27 combines with J gene TRBJ2-3, with D tentatively TRBD1 (6 bases). The germline V gene encodes CDR1 MNHEY and CDR2 SMNVEV (reference sequence). The V gene lost 2 bases and the J gene lost 3 bases, with 9 bases spanning the gap. This CDR3 contains 14 residues. The chain's CDR3 is CASSLNRVTDTQYF. The CDR3 DNA reads TGTGCCAGCAGTTTAAACAGGGTAACAGATACGCAGTATTTT.

This chain links TRBV6-1 with TRBJ1-1; D unclear. Trimming shortened V by 7 bases and J by 6 bases, and 9 bases separated the two germline ends. Looked up from germline, CDR1 is MNHNS and CDR2 is SASEGT. There are 11 residues in the CDR3. The CDR3 spells CASMAGPEAFF. CDR3 sequence (DNA): TGTGCCAGCATGGCGGGTCCTGAAGCTTTCTTT.

V is TRBV27 and J is TRBJ2-7; D is unresolved. V shed 5 bases and J shed 6 bases, with 14 bases lying between them. CDR1 and CDR2 (germline): MNHEY, SMNVEV (reference sequence). This CDR3 spans 13 amino acids. This CDR3 is CASSTGQVSEQYF. As DNA, the CDR3 is TGTGCCAGCAGTACGGGTCAGGTGTCCGAGCAGTACTTC.

The chain employs TRBV7-9 and TRBJ2-3; TRBD2 matches at 12 bases. With 6 bases clipped from V and 6 bases from J, the junction kept 7 bases outside the gene matches. The CDR3 is 15 amino acids. Germline V gives CDR1 SEHNR, CDR2 FQNEAQ (reference sequence). The CDR3 nucleotides read TGTGCCAGCAGATCTACCGGGACTAGCGGGGATACGCAGTATTTT. Translating it yields CASRSTGTSGDTQYF.

This clone was seen more than once but under ten times. This sequence joins TRBV11-1 and TRBJ1-2, with 9 positions matching TRBD1. Germline CDR1 reads SGHAT; CDR2 reads FQDESV (reference sequence). This CDR3 has 13 amino acids. Trimming removed 5 bases from V and 8 bases from J; junction bases left unmatched: 6. The CDR3 spells CASSQGTGTGYTF. Here the CDR3 DNA reads TGTGCCAGCAGCCAGGGGACAGGGACGGGCTACACCTTC.